This T cell receptor (beta chain) is drawn from a study of cytomegalovirus exposure and HLA in healthy donors. With respect to this clone: The junction departs from germline at one end; a sequencing error may be responsible. This same CDR3 is encoded by further DNA sequences in the sample.

Germline CDR1 is SGHVS and CDR2 is FQNEAQ. CDR3 length equals 14 residues. 60 Vbeta and 13 Jbeta primers were used in PCR. Some clones are missing from TCRdb's copy, which holds only in-frame ones; the method was immunoSEQ multiplex PCR. The table has 96,000 or so clones, roughly 74% seen once. The sample was PBMCs. This TCR derives from a woman in her seventies in good health and CMV-seropositive. V gene TRBV7-8 combines with J gene TRBJ1-2; weak D call: TRBD1 (6 bases). In nucleotides, the CDR3 is TGTGCCAGCAGCCTAGCACAAGGGGGCTATGGCTACACCTTC. Protein: CASSLAQGGYGYTF.